The present entry profiles one TCR beta chain with its context. Memory CD4+ cells were the fraction left after CD45RA+ naive selection. This table comes from immunoSEQ multiplex PCR, and its TCRdb copy is limited to in-frame clones, with some not included. The table has millions of clones, approximately 95% seen once. J lost 5 bases, V lost 2 bases, and 4 bases had no gene match. Germline V gives CDR1 LNHNV, CDR2 YYDKDF (reference sequence). The CDR3 runs to 16 residues. The sample belongs to a study of shared clonotypes between healthy human individuals. The chain is built from TRBV15 and TRBJ2-5; TRBD2 matches 14 bases. This clonotype was obtained from a man aged 18 to 29 in good health. Some clones in this sample may be carry-over from other donors' samples. Sequences were obtained from naive CD4+ T cells from PBMCs. Subset: CD45RA+ positively selected. The CDR3 DNA is TGTGCCACCAGCAGACAGACTAGCGGGAGGGGGGAGACCCAGTACTTC. This sequence encodes CATSRQTSGRGETQYF.